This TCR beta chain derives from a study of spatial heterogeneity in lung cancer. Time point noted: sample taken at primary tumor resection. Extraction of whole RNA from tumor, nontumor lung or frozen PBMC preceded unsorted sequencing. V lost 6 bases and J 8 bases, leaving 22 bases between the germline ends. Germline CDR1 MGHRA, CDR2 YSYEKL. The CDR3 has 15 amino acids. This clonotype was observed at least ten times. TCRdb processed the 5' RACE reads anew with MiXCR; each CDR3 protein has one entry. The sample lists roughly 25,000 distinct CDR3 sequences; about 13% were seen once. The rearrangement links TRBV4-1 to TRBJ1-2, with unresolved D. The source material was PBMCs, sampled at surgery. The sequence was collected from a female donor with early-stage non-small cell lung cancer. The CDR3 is CASSLVLRVLAGYTF. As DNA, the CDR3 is TGCGCCAGCAGTTTGGTCTTACGGGTCCTGGCGGGCTACACCTTC.